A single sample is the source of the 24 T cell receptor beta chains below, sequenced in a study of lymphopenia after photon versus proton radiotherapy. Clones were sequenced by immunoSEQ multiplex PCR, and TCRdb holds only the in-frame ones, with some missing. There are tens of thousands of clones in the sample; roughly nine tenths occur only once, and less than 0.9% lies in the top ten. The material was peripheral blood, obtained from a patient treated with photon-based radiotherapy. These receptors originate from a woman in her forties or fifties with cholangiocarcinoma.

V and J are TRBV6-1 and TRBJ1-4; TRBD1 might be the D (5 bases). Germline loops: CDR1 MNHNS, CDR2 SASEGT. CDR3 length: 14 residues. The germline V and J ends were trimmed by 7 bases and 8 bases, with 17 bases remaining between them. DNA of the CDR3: TGTGCCAGCACACCGGGGGGTACCGGGGAAAAACTGTTTTTT. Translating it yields CASTPGGTGEKLFF.

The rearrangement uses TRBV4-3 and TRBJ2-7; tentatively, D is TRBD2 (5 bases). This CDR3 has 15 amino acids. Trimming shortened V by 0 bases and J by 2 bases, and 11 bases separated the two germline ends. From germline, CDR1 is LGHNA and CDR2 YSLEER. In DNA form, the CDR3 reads TGCGCCAGCAGCCAAGACCCCCAACTAGCCTACGAGCAGTACTTC. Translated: CASSQDPQLAYEQYF.

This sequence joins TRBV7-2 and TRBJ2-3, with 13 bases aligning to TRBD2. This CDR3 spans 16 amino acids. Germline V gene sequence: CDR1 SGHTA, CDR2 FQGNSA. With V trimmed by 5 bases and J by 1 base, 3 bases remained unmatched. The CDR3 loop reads CASSPGLAGGTDTQYF. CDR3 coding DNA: TGTGCCAGCAGCCCAGGACTAGCGGGGGGCACAGATACGCAGTATTTT. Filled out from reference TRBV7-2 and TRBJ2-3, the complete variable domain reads GAGVSQSPSNKVTEKGKDVELRCDPISGHTALYWYRQSLGQGLEFLIYFQGNSAPDKSGLPSDRFSAERTGGSVSTLTIQRTQQEDSAVYLCASSPGLAGGTDTQYFGPGTRLTVL.

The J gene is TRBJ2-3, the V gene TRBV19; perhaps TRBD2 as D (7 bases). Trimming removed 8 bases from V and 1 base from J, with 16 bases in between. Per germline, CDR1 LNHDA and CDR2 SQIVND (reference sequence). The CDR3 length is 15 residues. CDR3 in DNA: TGTGCCAGTCAGGGGTGGGCGGGGGGCACAGATACGCAGTATTTT. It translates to CASQGWAGGTDTQYF.

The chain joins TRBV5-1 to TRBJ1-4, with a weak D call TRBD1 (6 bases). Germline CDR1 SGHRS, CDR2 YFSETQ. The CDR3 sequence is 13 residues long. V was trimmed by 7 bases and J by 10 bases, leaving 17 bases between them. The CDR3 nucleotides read TGCGCCAGCGGGGGCCTTGGAGGGGGAAAACTGTTTTTT. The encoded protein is CASGGLGGGKLFF.

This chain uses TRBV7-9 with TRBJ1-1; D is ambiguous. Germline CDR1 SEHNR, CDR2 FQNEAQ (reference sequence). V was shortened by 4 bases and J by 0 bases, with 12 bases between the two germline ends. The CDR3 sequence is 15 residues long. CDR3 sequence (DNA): TGTGCCAGCAGCTCCGAACGGCAAATGAACACTGAAGCTTTCTTT. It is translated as CASSSERQMNTEAFF.

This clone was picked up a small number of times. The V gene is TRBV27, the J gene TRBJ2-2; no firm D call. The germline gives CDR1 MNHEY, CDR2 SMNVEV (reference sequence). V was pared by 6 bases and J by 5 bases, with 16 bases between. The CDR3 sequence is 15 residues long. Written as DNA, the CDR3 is TGTGCCAGCAGCCTTGATGATGTCAGGACCGGGGAGCTGTTTTTT. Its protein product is CASSLDDVRTGELFF.

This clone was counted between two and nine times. The CDR3 reads CASSLDRGNYGYTF. CDR3 nucleotide sequence: TGTGCCAGCAGCTTAGATCGCGGCAACTATGGCTACACCTTC. This sequence joins TRBV11-2 and TRBJ1-2; D unclear. V was trimmed by 0 bases and J by 2 bases, leaving 7 bases between them. The length of the CDR3 is 14 residues. Germline V gene sequence: CDR1 SGHAT, CDR2 FQNNGV.

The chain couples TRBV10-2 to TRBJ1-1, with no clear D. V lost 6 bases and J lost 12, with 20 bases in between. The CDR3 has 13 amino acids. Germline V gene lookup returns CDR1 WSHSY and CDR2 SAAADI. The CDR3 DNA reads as TGCGCCAGCAGGGCGCGAGGTTGGGATGATACTTTCTTT. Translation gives CASRARGWDDTFF.

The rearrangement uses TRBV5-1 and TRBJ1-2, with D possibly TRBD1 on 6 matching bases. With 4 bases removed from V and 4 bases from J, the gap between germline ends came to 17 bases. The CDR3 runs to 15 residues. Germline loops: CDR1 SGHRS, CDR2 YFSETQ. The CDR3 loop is CASSPGQWGIYGYTF. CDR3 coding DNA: TGCGCCAGCAGCCCTGGACAGTGGGGGATCTATGGCTACACCTTC.

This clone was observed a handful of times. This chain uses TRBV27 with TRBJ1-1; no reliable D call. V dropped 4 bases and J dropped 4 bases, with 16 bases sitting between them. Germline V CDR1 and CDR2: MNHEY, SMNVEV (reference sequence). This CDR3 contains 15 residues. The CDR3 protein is CASSSAGRMATEAFF. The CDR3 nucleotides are TGTGCCAGCAGTTCCGCCGGACGGATGGCCACTGAAGCTTTCTTT.

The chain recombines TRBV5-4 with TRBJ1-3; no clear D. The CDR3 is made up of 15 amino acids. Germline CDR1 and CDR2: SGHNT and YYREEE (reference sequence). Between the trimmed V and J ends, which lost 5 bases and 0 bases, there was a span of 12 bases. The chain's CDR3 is CASRNGSLSGNTIYF. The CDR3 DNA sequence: TGTGCCAGCAGAAATGGGAGTCTCTCTGGAAACACCATATATTTT. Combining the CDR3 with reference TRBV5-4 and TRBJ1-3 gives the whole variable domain ETGVTQSPTHLIKTRGQQVTLRCSSQSGHNTVSWYQQALGQGPQFIFQYYREEENGRGNFPPRFSGLQFPNYSSELNVNALELDDSALYLCASRNGSLSGNTIYFGEGSWLTVV.

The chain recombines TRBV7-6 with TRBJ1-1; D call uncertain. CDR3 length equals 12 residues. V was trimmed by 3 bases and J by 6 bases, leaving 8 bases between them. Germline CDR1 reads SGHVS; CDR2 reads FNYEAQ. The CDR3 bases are TGTGCCAGCAGCTTTCTTGGGGCTGAAGCTTTCTTT. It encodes CASSFLGAEAFF. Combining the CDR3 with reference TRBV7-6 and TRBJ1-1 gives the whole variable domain GAGVSQSPRYKVTKRGQDVALRCDPISGHVSLYWYRQALGQGPEFLTYFNYEAQQDKSGLPNDRFSAERPEGSISTLTIQRTEQRDSAMYRCASSFLGAEAFFGQGTRLTVV.

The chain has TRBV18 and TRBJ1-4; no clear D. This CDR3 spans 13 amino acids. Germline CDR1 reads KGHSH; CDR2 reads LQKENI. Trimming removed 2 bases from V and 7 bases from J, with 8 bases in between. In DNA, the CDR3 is TGTGCCAGCTCACCAGAACAGCGTGAAAAACTGTTTTTT. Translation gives CASSPEQREKLFF.

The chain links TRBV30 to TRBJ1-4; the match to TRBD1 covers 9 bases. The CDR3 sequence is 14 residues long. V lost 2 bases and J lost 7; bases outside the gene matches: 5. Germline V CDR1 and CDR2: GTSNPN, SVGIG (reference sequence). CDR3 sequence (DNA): TGTGCCTGGAGTCCGGGACAGGGACGTGAAAAACTGTTTTTT. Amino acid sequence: CAWSPGQGREKLFF.

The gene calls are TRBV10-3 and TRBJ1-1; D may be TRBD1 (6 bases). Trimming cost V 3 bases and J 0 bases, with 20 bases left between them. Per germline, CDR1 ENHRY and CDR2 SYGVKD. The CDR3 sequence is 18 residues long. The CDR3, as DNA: TGTGCCATCAGTGAAGGGGGAACGGACACTGGGATGAACACTGAAGCTTTCTTT. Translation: CAISEGGTDTGMNTEAFF.

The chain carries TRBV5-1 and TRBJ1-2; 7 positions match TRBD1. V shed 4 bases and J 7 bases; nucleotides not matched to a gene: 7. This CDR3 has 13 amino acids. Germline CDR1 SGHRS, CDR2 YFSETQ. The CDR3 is CASSLTGEGGYTF. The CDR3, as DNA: TGCGCCAGCAGCCTCACAGGGGAGGGTGGCTACACCTTC.

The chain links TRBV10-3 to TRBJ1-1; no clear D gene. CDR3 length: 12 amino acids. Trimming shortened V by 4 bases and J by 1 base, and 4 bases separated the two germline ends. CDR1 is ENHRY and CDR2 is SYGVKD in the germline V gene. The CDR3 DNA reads TGTGCCATCAGTGCCTCGAACACTGAAGCTTTCTTT. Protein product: CAISASNTEAFF.

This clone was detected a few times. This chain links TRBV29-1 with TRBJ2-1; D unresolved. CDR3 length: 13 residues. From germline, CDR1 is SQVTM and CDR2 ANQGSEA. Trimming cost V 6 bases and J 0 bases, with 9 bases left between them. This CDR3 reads CSVLLSSYNEQFF. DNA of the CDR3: TGCAGCGTACTGCTTAGCTCCTACAATGAGCAGTTCTTC.

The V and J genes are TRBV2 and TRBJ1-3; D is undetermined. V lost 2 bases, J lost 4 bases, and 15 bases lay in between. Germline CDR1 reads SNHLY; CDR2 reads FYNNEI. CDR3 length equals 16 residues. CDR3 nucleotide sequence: TGTGCCAGCAGTGAAAGACGGACCGCGGCGGGAAACACCATATATTTT. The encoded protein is CASSERRTAAGNTIYF.

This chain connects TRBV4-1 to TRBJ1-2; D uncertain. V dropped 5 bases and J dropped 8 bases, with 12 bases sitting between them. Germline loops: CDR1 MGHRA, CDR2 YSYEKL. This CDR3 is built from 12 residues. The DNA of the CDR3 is TGCGCCAGCAGCTTCGACCGTTCGGGCTACACCTTC. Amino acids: CASSFDRSGYTF.

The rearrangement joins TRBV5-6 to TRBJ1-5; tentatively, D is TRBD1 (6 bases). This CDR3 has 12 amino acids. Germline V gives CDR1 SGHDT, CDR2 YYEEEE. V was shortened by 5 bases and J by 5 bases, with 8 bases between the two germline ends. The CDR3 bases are TGTGCCAGCAGTTACAGGGATCAGCCCCAGCATTTT. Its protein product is CASSYRDQPQHF.

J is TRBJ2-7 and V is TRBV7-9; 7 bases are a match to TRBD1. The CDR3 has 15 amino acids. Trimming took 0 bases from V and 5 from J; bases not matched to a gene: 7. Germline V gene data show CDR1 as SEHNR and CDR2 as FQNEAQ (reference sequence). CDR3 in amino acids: CASSLAMGTDDEQYF. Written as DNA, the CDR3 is TGTGCCAGCAGCTTAGCGATGGGGACAGACGACGAGCAGTACTTC.

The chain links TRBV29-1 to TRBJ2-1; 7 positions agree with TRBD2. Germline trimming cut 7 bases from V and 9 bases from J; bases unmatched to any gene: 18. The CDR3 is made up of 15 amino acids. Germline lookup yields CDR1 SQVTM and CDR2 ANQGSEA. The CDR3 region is CSARISALREVEQFF. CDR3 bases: TGCAGCGCTAGAATCTCAGCCCTTCGGGAGGTTGAGCAGTTCTTC.